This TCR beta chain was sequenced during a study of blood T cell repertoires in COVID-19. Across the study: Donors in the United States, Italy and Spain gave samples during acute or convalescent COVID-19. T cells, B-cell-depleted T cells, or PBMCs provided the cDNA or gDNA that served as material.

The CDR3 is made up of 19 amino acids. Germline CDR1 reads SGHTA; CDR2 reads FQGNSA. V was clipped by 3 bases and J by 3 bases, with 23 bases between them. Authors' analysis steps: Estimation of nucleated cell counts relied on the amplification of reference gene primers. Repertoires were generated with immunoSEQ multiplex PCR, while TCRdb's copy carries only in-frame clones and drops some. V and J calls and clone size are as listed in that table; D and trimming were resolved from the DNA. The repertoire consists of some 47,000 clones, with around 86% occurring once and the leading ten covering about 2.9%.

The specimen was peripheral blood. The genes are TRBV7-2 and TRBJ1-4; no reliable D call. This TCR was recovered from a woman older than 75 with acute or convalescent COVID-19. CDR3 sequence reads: CASSFSPMGGMTPNEKLFF. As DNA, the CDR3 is TGTGCCAGCAGCTTCTCCCCGATGGGAGGAATGACCCCTAATGAAAAACTGTTTTTT.